This TCR delta chain was profiled in a study of Vδ1+ human thymocytes. Study observations and caveats: The authors advised highly purified populations and single-cell validation. In the thymus, TRG and TRD repertoires looked highly polyclonal with Gaussian CDR3 lengths. Despite high sort purity, about 20% of thymic T cell receptor delta sequences were Vdelta2.

About this clone: Its target is unknown.

Alphabeta T cells were depleted, then CD3+ Vdelta1+ Vdelta2- thymocytes were FACS-sorted. RNA was extracted from the cells and then reverse transcribed. Pooled V-gene forward primers with one constant-region reverse primer generated the CDR3 amplicons by multiplex PCR. TCRdb fed the multiplex PCR reads into CATT to redo clone calling. The profile covers tens of thousands of delta-chain clones, with approximately 30% appearing a single time and roughly 1.5% taken by the ten largest. V lost 0 bases, J lost 7 bases, and 30 bases stayed unmatched. Looked up from germline, CDR1 is TSWWSYY and CDR2 is QGS. The CDR3 is 23 residues long.

Sequencing was performed on Vdelta1+ gamma-delta thymocytes from the thymus. The sample's subset: FACS-sorted CD3+ TCRalphabeta- TCRVdelta1+ TCRVdelta2- thymocytes. The TCR was taken from a boy younger than two who had congenital heart surgery. The rearrangement joins TRDV1 to TRDJ1, with 9 bases aligning to TRDD2. CDR3 sequence: CALGELISLPTTLGAHLTFKLIF. For the CDR3, the DNA is TGTGCTCTTGGGGAACTTATTAGCCTTCCTACCACACTGGGTGCTCACCTGACCTTTAAACTCATCTTT.